This is a list of T cell receptor beta chains from one sample in a study of T cells in localized non-small cell lung cancer. Clones were read by immunoSEQ multiplex PCR, and TCRdb kept only the in-frame ones, dropping some. The data contain approximately 31,000 clones, around 90% of them singletons. The sequences come from peripheral blood, collected before any cancer treatment. Receptors originate from a female donor older than 55 with stage I lung adenocarcinoma. Each CDR3 is given with its conserved first and last residue. The D gene is left open where the match is weak. Size values are once, few and many counts, or a class for expanded clones, and some rows have none.

TRBD2,TRBJ2-1,TRBV29-1,-,TGCAGCGTCGCCGGGACTAGCGGAGAGGACTACAATGAGCAGTTCTTC,CSVAGTSGEDYNEQFF
TRBD2,TRBJ2-3,TRBV19,few,TGTGCCAGTAGCCCCGGGAAGGCGGGAGGGACAGATACGCAGTATTTT,CASSPGKAGGTDTQYF
-,TRBJ2-3,TRBV7-2,-,TGTGCCAGCAGCCAGCGCGGGGGCTCCGCAGATACGCAGTATTTT,CASSQRGGSADTQYF
-,TRBJ2-3,TRBV6-4,-,TGTGCCAGCAGTGACCAGGGAGGCGTTACGCAGTATTTT,CASSDQGGVTQYF
TRBD2,TRBJ2-7,TRBV5-4,-,TGTGCCAGCAGCTGGGGACTAGCGGGAAGTGGCGAGCAGTACTTC,CASSWGLAGSGEQYF
TRBD2,TRBJ2-1,TRBV7-2,-,TGTGCCAGCAGCGCCGGGGGAGCCGGGACTACCAGGGCCAAGGTGGTCTTC,CASSAGGAGTTRAKVVF
-,TRBJ1-1,TRBV30,-,TGTGCCTGGAACCCCCCGTCCAGGGGGAACACTGAAGCTTTCTTT,CAWNPPSRGNTEAFF
TRBD2,TRBJ2-5,TRBV27,-,TGTGCCAGCAGCCGGACTAGTCGGGAGACCCAGTACTTC,CASSRTSRETQYF
TRBD1,TRBJ2-7,TRBV6-5,-,TGTGCCAGCAGTTACGGTCTGGGACAGGGTCTCGACGAGCAGTACTTC,CASSYGLGQGLDEQYF
TRBD1,TRBJ1-1,TRBV29-1,-,TGCAGCGTTAGTTTGACAGGGAAGAACACTGAAGCTTTCTTT,CSVSLTGKNTEAFF
TRBD2,TRBJ2-3,TRBV25-1,-,TGTGCCAGCAGTGAATATATTGCTAGCGGAAGCACAGATACGCAGTATTTT,CASSEYIASGSTDTQYF
TRBD1,TRBJ2-7,TRBV15,-,TGTGCCACCAGCAGAGAACAGGGGTCTTTCCACGAGCAGTACTTC,CATSREQGSFHEQYF
TRBD2,TRBJ2-1,TRBV4-3,-,TGCGCCAGCAGCCAAGATATGGTAGCGGGAGGGAATGAGCAGTTCTTC,CASSQDMVAGGNEQFF
-,TRBJ1-2,TRBV25-1,-,TGTGCCAGCAGTGAATCTACGGCAGGGCTGGTGCGTGGCTACACCTTC,CASSESTAGLVRGYTF
-,TRBJ2-5,TRBV19,-,TGTGCCAGTAGTATTGGAGGGGGTGGAGAGACCCAGTACTTC,CASSIGGGGETQYF
-,TRBJ1-1,TRBV29-1,-,TGCAGCGTTGAAGAGCACAGTACGAACACTGAAGCTTTCTTT,CSVEEHSTNTEAFF
-,TRBJ2-2,TRBV9,-,TGTGCCAGCAGCGAGCCAACAGGGACCACCGGGGAGCTGTTTTTT,CASSEPTGTTGELFF
TRBD1,TRBJ2-6,TRBV29-1,-,TGCAGCGTCCCCCGGGGGACAGGGGCTGGGGCCAACGTCCTGACTTTC,CSVPRGTGAGANVLTF
TRBD1,TRBJ1-2,TRBV18,once,TGTGCCAGCTCCGGGACACAGGGGAACTATGGCTACACCTTC,CASSGTQGNYGYTF
-,TRBJ1-6,TRBV7-8,once,TGTGCCAGCAGCCGGACGGATAATTCACCCCTCCACTTT,CASSRTDNSPLHF
TRBD1,TRBJ1-5,TRBV6-6,-,TGTGCCAGCAGTGGACAGGGCAGCCAGCCCCAGCATTTT,CASSGQGSQPQHF
-,TRBJ2-3,TRBV27,-,TGTGCCGGCAGTCATAGGGGCTCGGGCGGTGATACGCAGTATTTT,CAGSHRGSGGDTQYF
-,TRBJ2-1,TRBV4-2,-,TGTGCCAGCAGCCAGGGACCGGAAAGCTCCTACAATGAGCAGTTCTTC,CASSQGPESSYNEQFF
-,TRBJ2-6,TRBV28,-,TGTGCCAGCAGCAGGACATCTTGGGGAGCTGGGGCCAACGTCCTGACTTTC,CASSRTSWGAGANVLTF
TRBD1,TRBJ2-7,TRBV14,-,TGTGCCAGCAGCCTCGACAGGGGAACCGAGCAGTACTTC,CASSLDRGTEQYF
-,TRBJ2-3,TRBV7-9,-,TGTGCCAGCAGCCCCCCCACAGATACGCAGTATTTT,CASSPPTDTQYF
-,TRBJ1-2,TRBV7-6,-,TGTGCCAGCAGCTTAGTAGGTCATGGCTACACCTTC,CASSLVGHGYTF
-,TRBJ1-2,TRBV7-9,-,TGTGCCAGCAGCTTAGGTGGGGCCCGGGAGTATGGCTACACCTTC,CASSLGGAREYGYTF
-,TRBJ1-4,TRBV28,-,TGTGCCAGCAGTTCCTTCTCGACAGGAGCCTCCGAAAAACTGTTTTTT,CASSSFSTGASEKLFF
-,TRBJ2-5,TRBV5-1,-,TGCGCCAGCAGCCGGTCTAGCGACCAAGAGACCCAGTACTTC,CASSRSSDQETQYF
-,TRBJ1-1,TRBV5-1,-,TGCGCCAGCAGCTTGACGGGAGGGGAGGGCACTGAAGCTTTCTTT,CASSLTGGEGTEAFF
TRBD2,TRBJ2-5,TRBV27,once,TGTGCCAGCAGGAGACGGGGGGGAGGACAAGAGACCCAGTACTTC,CASRRRGGGQETQYF
-,TRBJ2-7,TRBV11-2,-,TGTGCCAGCAGCCCCAACTACGAGCAGTACTTC,CASSPNYEQYF
TRBD2,TRBJ2-7,TRBV7-9,-,TGTGCCAGCAGCTCCTCGCTAGCGGGAGAACACGAGCAGTACTTC,CASSSSLAGEHEQYF
-,TRBJ1-5,TRBV30,-,TGTGCCTGGAGTGGGCAGGGAAGTCAGCCCCAGCATTTT,CAWSGQGSQPQHF
-,TRBJ1-2,TRBV2,few,TGTGCCAGCAGACCGGGAGGATCCTATGGCTACACCTTC,CASRPGGSYGYTF
TRBD2,TRBJ2-3,TRBV6-1,-,TGTGCCAGCAGTGAAGGAGCGGGGACAGATACGCAGTATTTT,CASSEGAGTDTQYF
-,TRBJ2-2,TRBV7-6,once,TGTGCCAGCAGCTTATGGCTAGGGATCAACACCGGGGAGCTGTTTTTT,CASSLWLGINTGELFF
TRBD2,TRBJ2-4,TRBV4-2,-,TGTGCCAGCAGCCAAGATCTGACTAGCATAGCCAAAAACATTCAGTACTTC,CASSQDLTSIAKNIQYF
-,TRBJ2-6,TRBV4-3,-,TGCGCCAGCAGCCTCAGCCATGGGACCATCTCTGGGGCCAACGTCCTGACTTTC,CASSLSHGTISGANVLTF
-,TRBJ2-5,TRBV27,-,TGTGCCAGCAGTTTTGGCTCAGGGGAGACCCAGTACTTC,CASSFGSGETQYF
TRBD1,TRBJ2-2,TRBV10-3,once,TGTGCCATCAGTACGGGACAGGGAAACACCGGGGAGCTGTTTTTT,CAISTGQGNTGELFF
-,TRBJ2-7,TRBV11-1,-,TGTGCCAGCAGCTATAACCCCTACGAGCAGTACTTC,CASSYNPYEQYF
-,TRBJ2-6,TRBV11-3,-,TGTGCCAGCACCACTGTTGACTCTGGGGCCAACGTCCTGACTTTC,CASTTVDSGANVLTF
-,TRBJ2-3,TRBV10-1,-,TGCGCCAGCAGTCCACGGGCTAGCACAGATACGCAGTATTTT,CASSPRASTDTQYF
TRBD2,TRBJ2-5,TRBV6-5,-,TGTGCCAGCAGTTACCCCCAAGCGGGAGCTGAGACCCAGTACTTC,CASSYPQAGAETQYF